The TCR beta chain described here comes from a study of cytomegalovirus exposure and HLA in healthy donors. Losses at the gene ends were 3 bases for V and 6 bases for J; bases not matched to a gene: 3. Germline lookup yields CDR1 SEHNR and CDR2 FQNEAQ (reference sequence). The CDR3 spans 14 residues. The PCR had 60 Vbeta and 13 Jbeta primers. Method: immunoSEQ multiplex PCR; TCRdb's copy keeps in-frame clones and lacks some. The profile shows 65,000 to 85,000 clones, around 76% of them singletons. This clone showed up just once. J is TRBJ1-4 and V is TRBV7-9; 8 positions agree with TRBD1. Sequenced: PBMCs. This receptor was taken from a male donor in good health and CMV-seropositive. DNA for the CDR3: TGTGCCAGCAGCTTGGCGGACAGGGATGAAAAACTGTTTTTT. It translates to CASSLADRDEKLFF.